The next 15 T cell receptor beta chains were all read from a single sample in a study of blood T cell repertoires in COVID-19. This table comes from immunoSEQ multiplex PCR, and its TCRdb copy is limited to in-frame clones, with some not included. The profile shows tens of thousands of clones, around 82% of them singletons. The sequenced sample was peripheral blood. The receptors here all came from a man aged 80 or over with active or convalescent COVID-19.

DNA for the CDR3: TGTGCCAGCCAACTTAGCAATCAGCCCCAGCATTTT. It translates to CASQLSNQPQHF. The V and J genes are TRBV2 and TRBJ1-5, with D uncertain. Germline V gene sequence: CDR1 SNHLY, CDR2 FYNNEI. The germline V and J ends were trimmed by 8 bases and 0 bases, with 5 bases remaining between them. CDR3 length: 12 amino acids.

The chain uses TRBV5-1 and TRBJ1-3, with 10 bases that match TRBD1. The germline V gene encodes CDR1 SGHRS and CDR2 YFSETQ. Trimming removed 1 base from V and 7 bases from J; junction bases left unmatched: 5. CDR3 length equals 15 residues. In nucleotides, the CDR3 is TGCGCCAGCAGCTTGTCCGGGACAGGGGACAACACCATATATTTT. Protein product: CASSLSGTGDNTIYF.

The chain uses TRBV24-1 and TRBJ2-7; 12 bases agree with TRBD2. V lost 7 bases, J lost 0 bases, and 15 bases stayed unmatched. This CDR3 has 19 amino acids. Germline CDR1 reads KGHDR; CDR2 reads SFDVKD. The CDR3 DNA follows: TGTGCCACCAGAGGCCCTCGTGGGTCTAGCGGGAGGGTCTCCTACGAGCAGTACTTC. Residues: CATRGPRGSSGRVSYEQYF.

As DNA, the CDR3 is TGTGCCAGCAGTTTAAGAACCCTGTTAGCTAACTATGGCTACACCTTC. It is translated as CASSLRTLLANYGYTF. The J gene is TRBJ1-2, the V gene TRBV28; D unclear. CDR1 MDHEN and CDR2 SYDVKM come from the germline V gene. The CDR3 sequence is 16 residues long. V lost 2 bases and J lost 0, with 13 bases in between.

The V gene is TRBV6-2 or TRBV6-3, the J gene TRBJ1-5; D possibly corresponds to TRBD1 (5 bases). Trimming removed 6 bases from V and 3 bases from J, with 15 bases in between. The V gene's germline CDR1 is MNHEY and CDR2 SVGEGT. The CDR3 loop spans 15 amino acids. Here the CDR3 DNA reads TGTGCCAGCAGCCCGGACGGGGGATTCAATCAGCCCCAGCATTTT. Translating gives CASSPDGGFNQPQHF.

The chain couples TRBV19 to TRBJ2-1; 10 bases map to TRBD2. The ends lost 1 base at V and 4 bases at J; junction bases unmatched: 10. CDR1 is LNHDA, CDR2 SQIVND, per germline (reference sequence). The CDR3 runs to 18 residues. CDR3 nucleotide sequence: TGTGCCAGTAGTATAGCCCCGCAGCGGGGGGGCCAGTACAATGAGCAGTTCTTC. This encodes CASSIAPQRGGQYNEQFF.

The rearrangement links TRBV9 to TRBJ1-1; maybe TRBD1 (5 bases). Deletions cut 2 bases from V and 1 base from J, with 15 bases between. The CDR3 has 16 residues. Germline-derived CDR1 and CDR2 are SGDLS and YYNGEE. CDR3 in amino acids: CASSVRPVTGNTEAFF. For the CDR3, the DNA is TGTGCCAGCAGCGTCCGCCCAGTAACAGGGAACACTGAAGCTTTCTTT.

This CDR3 reads CASSVGQAAYEQYF. The CDR3 DNA sequence: TGTGCCAGCAGCGTAGGCCAGGCCGCTTACGAGCAGTACTTC. V usage is TRBV9 and J usage is TRBJ2-7; D uncertain. The CDR3 runs 14 residues. Germline CDR1 reads SGDLS; CDR2 reads YYNGEE. The V end was cut by 0 bases, the J end by 4 bases, with 11 bases between.

The rearrangement links TRBV5-1 to TRBJ1-5, with D perhaps matching TRBD1 (5 bases). Germline V gives CDR1 SGHRS, CDR2 YFSETQ. V was shortened by 0 bases and J by 3 bases, with 10 bases between the two germline ends. This CDR3 comprises 15 residues. The DNA of the CDR3 is TGCGCCAGCAGCTTGGGGCAGGGAAACAATCAGCCCCAGCATTTT. Encoded protein: CASSLGQGNNQPQHF. Full variable domain (outside the CDR3, taken from reference TRBV5-1 and TRBJ1-5): KAGVTQTPRYLIKTRGQQVTLSCSPISGHRSVSWYQQTPGQGLQFLFEYFSETQRNKGNFPGRFSGRQFSNSRSEMNVSTLELGDSALYLCASSLGQGNNQPQHFGDGTRLSIL.

The chain joins TRBV2 to TRBJ1-5, with D hard to call. Trimming took off 4 bases at V and 0 bases at J, with 10 bases between the two ends. The CDR3 consists of 15 residues. Per germline, CDR1 SNHLY and CDR2 FYNNEI. CDR3 sequence reads: CASSGATPSNQPQHF. The CDR3 nucleotides are TGTGCCAGCAGTGGGGCCACACCTAGCAATCAGCCCCAGCATTTT.

J is TRBJ2-3 and V is TRBV6-5; D uncertain. CDR3 length: 15 residues. Germline V gives CDR1 MNHEY, CDR2 SVGAGI. V lost 6 bases, J lost 0 bases, and 13 bases lay in between. The CDR3 DNA sequence: TGTGCCAGCAGCCGCAGGAAACCTAGCACAGATACGCAGTATTTT. Its protein product is CASSRRKPSTDTQYF.

This clone was picked up a small number of times. The chain is built from TRBV27 and TRBJ1-2, with a possible D match to TRBD1 (6 bases). Germline values: CDR1 MNHEY, CDR2 SMNVEV (reference sequence). This CDR3 has 14 residues. V was pared by 0 bases and J by 6 bases, with 11 bases between. The CDR3 reads CASSLSGGADGYTF. The CDR3 DNA is TGTGCCAGCAGTTTATCTGGGGGCGCGGATGGCTACACCTTC.

The chain is built from TRBV9 and TRBJ2-3, with 8 nucleotides matching TRBD2. The CDR3 is 17 residues long. Trimming took 1 base from V and 4 from J; bases not matched to a gene: 11. Germline V gene sequence: CDR1 SGDLS, CDR2 YYNGEE. CDR3 sequence reads: CASSVSLRTGGADTQYF. DNA of the CDR3: TGTGCCAGCAGCGTAAGTCTTCGGACGGGAGGGGCAGATACGCAGTATTTT.

The V gene is TRBV19, the J gene TRBJ1-1, with D unclear. The V gene's germline CDR1 is LNHDA and CDR2 SQIVND (reference sequence). V lost 7 bases to trimming and J lost 5 bases, with 14 bases between them. The CDR3 length is 13 residues. The CDR3 protein is CASTPAAETEAFF. The CDR3 DNA sequence: TGTGCCAGTACGCCGGCTGCGGAAACTGAAGCTTTCTTT. Supplemented by reference TRBV19 and TRBJ1-1, the full variable domain reads DGGITQSPKYLFRKEGQNVTLSCEQNLNHDAMYWYRQDPGQGLRLIYYSQIVNDFQKGDIAEGYSVSREKKESFPLTVTSAQKNPTAFYLCASTPAAETEAFFGQGTRLTVV.

In this sample, this clone turned up many times. The chain recombines TRBV7-6 with TRBJ2-7, with 13 bases that match TRBD2. The CDR3 loop spans 14 amino acids. Germline CDR1 is SGHVS and CDR2 is FNYEAQ. The ends lost 5 bases at V and 6 bases at J; junction bases unmatched: 4. The CDR3 sequence is CASSPGTSGTEQYF. DNA for the CDR3: TGTGCCAGCAGCCCCGGGACTAGCGGGACCGAGCAGTACTTC.